The entry below describes one TCR beta chain. Its antigen is unknown. TCRdb called the reads again in MiXCR, with one record for every CDR3 protein. This repertoire shows 80,000 or so distinct CDR3 sequences, about 24% found once; its top ten account for roughly 50%. The sample originates from a study of T cell repertoires in cytomegalovirus infection. Overall study results and limits: In two of eight donors, the top clonotype was HLA-C-restricted CMV-specific.

V was clipped by 1 base and J by 0 bases, with 8 bases between them. Germline V lookup: CDR1 PRHDT, CDR2 FYEKMQ (reference sequence). The CDR3 is 15 amino acids. The source material was CD8+ T cells from cultured PBMCs, sampled from culture after CMV antigen stimulation. The chain carries TRBV13 and TRBJ2-3; D gene ambiguous. The sequence derives from a human donor in good health (CMV status not recorded). Some clones in this sample may be carry-over from other donors' samples. The CDR3 DNA reads as TGTGCCAGCAGCTTAGAGTTCGGTAGCACAGATACGCAGTATTTT. Its protein product is CASSLEFGSTDTQYF.